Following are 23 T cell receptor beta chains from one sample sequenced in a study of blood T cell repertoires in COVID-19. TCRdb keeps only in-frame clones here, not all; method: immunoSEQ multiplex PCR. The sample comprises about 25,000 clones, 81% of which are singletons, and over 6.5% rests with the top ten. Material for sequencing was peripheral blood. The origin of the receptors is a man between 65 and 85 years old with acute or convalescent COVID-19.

The CDR3 spells CASSPQGVGEQYF. The CDR3 DNA sequence: TGTGCCAGCAGTCCTCAGGGTGTGGGCGAGCAGTACTTC. The J gene is TRBJ2-7, the V gene TRBV12-3 or TRBV12-4; a weak D match, TRBD1 (5 bases). The CDR3 spans 13 residues. Trimming removed 5 bases from V and 6 bases from J, with 14 bases in between.

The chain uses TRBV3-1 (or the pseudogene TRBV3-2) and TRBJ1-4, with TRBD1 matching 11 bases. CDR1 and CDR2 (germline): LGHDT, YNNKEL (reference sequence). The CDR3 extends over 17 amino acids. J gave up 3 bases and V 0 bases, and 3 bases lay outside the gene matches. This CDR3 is CASSQEDRGLSNEKLFF. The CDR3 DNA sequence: TGTGCCAGCAGCCAAGAGGACAGGGGGCTATCTAATGAAAAACTGTTTTTT.

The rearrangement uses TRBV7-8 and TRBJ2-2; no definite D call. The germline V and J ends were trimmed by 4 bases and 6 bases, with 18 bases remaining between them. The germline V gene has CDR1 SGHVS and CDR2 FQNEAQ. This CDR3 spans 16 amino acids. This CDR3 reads CASSSFGSSNPGELFF. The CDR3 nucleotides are TGTGCCAGCAGCTCATTCGGGTCCAGTAATCCCGGGGAGCTGTTTTTT.

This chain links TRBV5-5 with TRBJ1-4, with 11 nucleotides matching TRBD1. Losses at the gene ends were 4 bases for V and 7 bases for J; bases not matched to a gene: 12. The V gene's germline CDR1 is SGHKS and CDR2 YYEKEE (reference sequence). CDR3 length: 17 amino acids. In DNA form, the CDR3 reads TGTGCCAGCAGCCTGGACAGGGGGCGCGGGTTTGGTGAAAAACTGTTTTTT. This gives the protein CASSLDRGRGFGEKLFF.

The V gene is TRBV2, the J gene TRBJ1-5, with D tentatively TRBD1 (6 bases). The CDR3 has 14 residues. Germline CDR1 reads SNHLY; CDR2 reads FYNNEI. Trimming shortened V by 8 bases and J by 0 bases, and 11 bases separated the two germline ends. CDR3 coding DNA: TGTGCCAGCCAACAGGGTTATAGCAATCAGCCCCAGCATTTT. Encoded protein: CASQQGYSNQPQHF.

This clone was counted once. The DNA of the CDR3 is TGCGCCAGCAGCTTGGATGGCGGGCCCCGCACAGATACGCAGTATTTT. Translation gives CASSLDGGPRTDTQYF. The J gene is TRBJ2-3, the V gene TRBV5-1, with a weak D call TRBD2 (5 bases). CDR1 is SGHRS, CDR2 YFSETQ, per germline. CDR3 length: 16 amino acids. Trimming removed 0 bases at V and 1 base at J, with 12 bases between.

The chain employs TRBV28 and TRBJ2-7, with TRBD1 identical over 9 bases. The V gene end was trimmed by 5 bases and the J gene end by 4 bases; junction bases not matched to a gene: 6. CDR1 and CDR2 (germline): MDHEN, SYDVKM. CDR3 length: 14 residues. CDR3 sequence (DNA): TGTGCCAGCAGTCTCGGGACAGGGAGGTACGAGCAGTACTTC. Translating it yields CASSLGTGRYEQYF.

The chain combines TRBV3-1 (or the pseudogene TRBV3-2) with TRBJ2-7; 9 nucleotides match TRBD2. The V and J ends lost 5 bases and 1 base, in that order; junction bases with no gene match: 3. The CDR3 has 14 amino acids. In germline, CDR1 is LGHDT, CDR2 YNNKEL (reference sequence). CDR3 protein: CASSTSGRSYEQYF. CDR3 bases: TGTGCCAGCAGCACTAGCGGGCGTTCCTACGAGCAGTACTTC.

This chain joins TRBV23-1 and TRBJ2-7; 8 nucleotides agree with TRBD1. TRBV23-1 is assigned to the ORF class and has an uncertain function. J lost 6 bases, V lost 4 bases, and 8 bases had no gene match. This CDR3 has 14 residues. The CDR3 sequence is CASSRSRQGAEQYF. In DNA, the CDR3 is TGCGCCAGCAGTCGGTCCCGGCAGGGGGCCGAGCAGTACTTC.

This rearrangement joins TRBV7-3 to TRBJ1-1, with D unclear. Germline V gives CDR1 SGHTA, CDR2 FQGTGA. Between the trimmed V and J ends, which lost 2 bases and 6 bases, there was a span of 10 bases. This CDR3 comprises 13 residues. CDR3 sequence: CASSLDPGSEAFF. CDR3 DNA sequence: TGTGCCAGCAGCTTAGACCCAGGTTCTGAAGCTTTCTTT.

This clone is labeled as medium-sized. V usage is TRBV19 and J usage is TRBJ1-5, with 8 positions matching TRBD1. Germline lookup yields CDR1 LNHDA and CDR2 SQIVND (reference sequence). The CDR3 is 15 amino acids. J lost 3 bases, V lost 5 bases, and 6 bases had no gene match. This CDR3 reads CASSPDRATNQPQHF. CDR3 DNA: TGTGCCAGTAGTCCGGACAGGGCAACCAATCAGCCCCAGCATTTT.

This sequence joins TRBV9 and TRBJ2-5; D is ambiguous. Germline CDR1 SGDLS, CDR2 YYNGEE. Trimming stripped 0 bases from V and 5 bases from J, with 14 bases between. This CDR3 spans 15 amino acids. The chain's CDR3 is CASSVAPRNGETQYF. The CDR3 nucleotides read TGTGCCAGCAGCGTAGCTCCACGGAACGGGGAGACCCAGTACTTC.

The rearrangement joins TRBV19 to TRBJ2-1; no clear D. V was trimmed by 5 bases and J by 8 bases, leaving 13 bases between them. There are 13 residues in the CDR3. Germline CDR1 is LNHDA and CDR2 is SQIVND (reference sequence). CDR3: CASSLGLADEQFF. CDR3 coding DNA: TGTGCCAGTAGTTTAGGGTTAGCCGATGAGCAGTTCTTC.

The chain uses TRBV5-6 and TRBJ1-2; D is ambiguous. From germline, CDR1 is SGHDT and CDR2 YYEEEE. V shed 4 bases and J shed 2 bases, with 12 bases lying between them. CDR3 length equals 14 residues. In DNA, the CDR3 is TGTGCCAGCAGCCCGAATCCTGCGAACTATGGCTACACCTTC. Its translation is CASSPNPANYGYTF.

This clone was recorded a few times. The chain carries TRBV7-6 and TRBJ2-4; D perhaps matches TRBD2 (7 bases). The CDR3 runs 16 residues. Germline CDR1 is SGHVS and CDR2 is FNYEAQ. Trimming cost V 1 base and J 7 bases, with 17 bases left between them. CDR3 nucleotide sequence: TGTGCCAGCAGCTTAGTCGCAGGGGAGCGGGGCAACATTCAGTACTTC. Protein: CASSLVAGERGNIQYF.

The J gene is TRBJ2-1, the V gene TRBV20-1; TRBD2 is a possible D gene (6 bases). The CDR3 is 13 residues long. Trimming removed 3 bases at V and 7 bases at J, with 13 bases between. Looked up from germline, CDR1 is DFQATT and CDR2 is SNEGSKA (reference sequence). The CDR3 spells CSASSLRGNEQFF. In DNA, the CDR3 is TGCAGTGCTAGTAGCCTCCGGGGGAATGAGCAGTTCTTC.

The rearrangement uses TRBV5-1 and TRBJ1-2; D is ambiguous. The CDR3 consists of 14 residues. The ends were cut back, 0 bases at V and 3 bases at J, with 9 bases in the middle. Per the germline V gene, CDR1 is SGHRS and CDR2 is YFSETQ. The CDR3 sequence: CASSLAPVDYGYTF. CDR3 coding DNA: TGCGCCAGCAGCTTGGCCCCGGTAGACTATGGCTACACCTTC.

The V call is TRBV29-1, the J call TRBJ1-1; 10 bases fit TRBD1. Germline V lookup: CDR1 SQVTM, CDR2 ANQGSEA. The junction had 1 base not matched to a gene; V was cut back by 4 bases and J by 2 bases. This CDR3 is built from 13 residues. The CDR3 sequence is CSVGTGGNTEAFF. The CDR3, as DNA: TGCAGCGTTGGGACAGGGGGTAACACTGAAGCTTTCTTT.

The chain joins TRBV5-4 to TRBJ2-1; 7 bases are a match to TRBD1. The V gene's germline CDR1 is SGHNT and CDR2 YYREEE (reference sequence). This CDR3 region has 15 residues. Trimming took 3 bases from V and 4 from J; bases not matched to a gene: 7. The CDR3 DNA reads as TGTGCCAGCAGCTCCCGGGACAGCATTTACAATGAGCAGTTCTTC. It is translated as CASSSRDSIYNEQFF. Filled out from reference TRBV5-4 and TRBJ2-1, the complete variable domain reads ETGVTQSPTHLIKTRGQQVTLRCSSQSGHNTVSWYQQALGQGPQFIFQYYREEENGRGNFPPRFSGLQFPNYSSELNVNALELDDSALYLCASSSRDSIYNEQFFGPGTRLTVL.

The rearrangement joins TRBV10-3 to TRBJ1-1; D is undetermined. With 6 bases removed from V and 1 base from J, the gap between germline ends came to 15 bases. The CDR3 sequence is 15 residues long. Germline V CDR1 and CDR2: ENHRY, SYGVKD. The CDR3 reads CAIRFEPKKNTEAFF. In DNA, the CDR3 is TGTGCCATCAGGTTTGAGCCAAAAAAGAACACTGAAGCTTTCTTT.

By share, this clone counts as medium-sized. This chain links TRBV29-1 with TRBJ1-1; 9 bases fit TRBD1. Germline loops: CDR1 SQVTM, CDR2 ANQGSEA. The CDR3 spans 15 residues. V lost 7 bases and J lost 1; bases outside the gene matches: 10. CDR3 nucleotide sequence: TGCAGCGCTAGATCCGGGACAGGGAAGAACACTGAAGCTTTCTTT. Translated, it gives CSARSGTGKNTEAFF.

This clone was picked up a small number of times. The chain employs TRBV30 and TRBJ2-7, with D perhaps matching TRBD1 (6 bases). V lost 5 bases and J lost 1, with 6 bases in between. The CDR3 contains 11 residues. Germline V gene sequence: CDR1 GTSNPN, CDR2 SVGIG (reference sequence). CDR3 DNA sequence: TGTGCCTGGGACAGGTCCTACGAGCAGTACTTC. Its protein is CAWDRSYEQYF.

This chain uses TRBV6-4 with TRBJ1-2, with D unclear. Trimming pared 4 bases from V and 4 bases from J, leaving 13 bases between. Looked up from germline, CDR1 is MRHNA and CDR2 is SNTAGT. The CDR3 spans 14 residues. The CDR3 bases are TGTGCCAGCAGTGTTACGACCTCGGGCTATGGCTACACCTTC. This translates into CASSVTTSGYGYTF.